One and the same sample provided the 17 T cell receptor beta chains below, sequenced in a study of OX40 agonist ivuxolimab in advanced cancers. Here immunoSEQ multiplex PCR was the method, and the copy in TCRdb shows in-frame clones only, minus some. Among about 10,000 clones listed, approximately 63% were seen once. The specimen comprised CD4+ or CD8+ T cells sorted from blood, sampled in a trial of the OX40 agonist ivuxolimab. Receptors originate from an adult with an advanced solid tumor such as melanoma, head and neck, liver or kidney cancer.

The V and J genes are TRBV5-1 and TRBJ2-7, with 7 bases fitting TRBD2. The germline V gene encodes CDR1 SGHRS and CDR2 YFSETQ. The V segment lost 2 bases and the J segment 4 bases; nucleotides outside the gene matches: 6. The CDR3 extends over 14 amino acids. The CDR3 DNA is TGCGCCAGCAGCTTTGGGAGCGGGACTTACGAGCAGTACTTC. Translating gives CASSFGSGTYEQYF. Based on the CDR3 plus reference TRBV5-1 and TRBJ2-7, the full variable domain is KAGVTQTPRYLIKTRGQQVTLSCSPISGHRSVSWYQQTPGQGLQFLFEYFSETQRNKGNFPGRFSGRQFSNSRSEMNVSTLELGDSALYLCASSFGSGTYEQYFGPGTRLTVT.

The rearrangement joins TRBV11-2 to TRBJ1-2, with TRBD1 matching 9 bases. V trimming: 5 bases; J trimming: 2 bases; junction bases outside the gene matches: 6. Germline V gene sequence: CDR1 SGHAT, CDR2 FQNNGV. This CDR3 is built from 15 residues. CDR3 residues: CASSLWDRANYGYTF. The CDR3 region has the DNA TGTGCCAGCAGCCTTTGGGACAGGGCCAACTATGGCTACACCTTC.

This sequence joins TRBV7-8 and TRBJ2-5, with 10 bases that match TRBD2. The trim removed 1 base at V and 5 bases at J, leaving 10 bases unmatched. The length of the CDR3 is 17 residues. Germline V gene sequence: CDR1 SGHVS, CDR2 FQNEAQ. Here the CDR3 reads CASSLVTSGVVGETQYF. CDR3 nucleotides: TGTGCCAGCAGCTTAGTAACTAGCGGGGTCGTTGGGGAGACCCAGTACTTC.

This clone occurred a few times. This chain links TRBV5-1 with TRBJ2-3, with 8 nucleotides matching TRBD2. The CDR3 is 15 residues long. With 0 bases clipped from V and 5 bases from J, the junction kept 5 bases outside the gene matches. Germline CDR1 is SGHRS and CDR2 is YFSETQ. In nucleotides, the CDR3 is TGCGCCAGCAGCTTGGCCGGTCTAGCGGGAGATACGCAGTATTTT. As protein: CASSLAGLAGDTQYF. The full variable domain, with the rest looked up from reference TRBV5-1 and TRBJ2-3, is KAGVTQTPRYLIKTRGQQVTLSCSPISGHRSVSWYQQTPGQGLQFLFEYFSETQRNKGNFPGRFSGRQFSNSRSEMNVSTLELGDSALYLCASSLAGLAGDTQYFGPGTRLTVL.

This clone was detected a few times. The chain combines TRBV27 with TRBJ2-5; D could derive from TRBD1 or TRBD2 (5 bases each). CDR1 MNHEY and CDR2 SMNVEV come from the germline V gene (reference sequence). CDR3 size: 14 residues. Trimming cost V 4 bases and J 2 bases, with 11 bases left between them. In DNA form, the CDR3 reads TGTGCCAGCAGTTCGTACGGGGCGCAAGAGACCCAGTACTTC. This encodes CASSSYGAQETQYF.

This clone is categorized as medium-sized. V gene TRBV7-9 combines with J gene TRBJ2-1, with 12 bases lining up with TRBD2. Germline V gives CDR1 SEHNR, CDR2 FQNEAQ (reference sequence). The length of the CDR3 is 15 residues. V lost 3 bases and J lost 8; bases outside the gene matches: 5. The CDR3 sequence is CASSFPTSGSDEQFF. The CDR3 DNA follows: TGTGCCAGCAGCTTCCCGACTAGCGGGAGCGATGAGCAGTTCTTC. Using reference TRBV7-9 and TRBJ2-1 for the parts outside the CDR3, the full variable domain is DTGVSQNPRHKITKRGQNVTFRCDPISEHNRLYWYRQTLGQGPEFLTYFQNEAQLEKSRLLSDRFSAERPKGSFSTLEIQRTEQGDSAMYLCASSFPTSGSDEQFFGPGTRLTVL.

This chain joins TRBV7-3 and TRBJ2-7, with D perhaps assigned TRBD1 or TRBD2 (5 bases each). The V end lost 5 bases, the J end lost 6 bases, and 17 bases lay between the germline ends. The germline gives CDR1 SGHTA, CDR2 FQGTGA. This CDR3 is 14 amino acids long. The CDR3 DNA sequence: TGTGCCAGCAGCCCTTACGGTGGGGCGGGCGAGCAGTACTTC. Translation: CASSPYGGAGEQYF. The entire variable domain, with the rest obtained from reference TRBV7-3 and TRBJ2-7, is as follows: GAGVSQTPSNKVTEKGKYVELRCDPISGHTALYWYRQSLGQGPEFLIYFQGTGAADDSGLPNDRFFAVRPEGSVSTLKIQRTERGDSAVYLCASSPYGGAGEQYFGPGTRLTVT.

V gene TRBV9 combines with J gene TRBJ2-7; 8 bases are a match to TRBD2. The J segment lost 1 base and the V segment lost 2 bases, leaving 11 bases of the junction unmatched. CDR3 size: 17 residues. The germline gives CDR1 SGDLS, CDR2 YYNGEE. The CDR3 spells CASSVDAGGGRSYEQYF. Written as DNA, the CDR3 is TGTGCCAGCAGCGTCGACGCGGGGGGCGGGAGATCCTACGAGCAGTACTTC. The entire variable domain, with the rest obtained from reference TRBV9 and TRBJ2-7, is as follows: DSGVTQTPKHLITATGQRVTLRCSPRSGDLSVYWYQQSLDQGLQFLIQYYNGEERAKGNILERFSAQQFPDLHSELNLSSLELGDSALYFCASSVDAGGGRSYEQYFGPGTRLTVT.

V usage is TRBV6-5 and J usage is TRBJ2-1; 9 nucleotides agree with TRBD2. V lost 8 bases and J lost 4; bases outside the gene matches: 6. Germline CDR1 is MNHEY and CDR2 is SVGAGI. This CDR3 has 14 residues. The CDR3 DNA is TGTGCCAGCCGGCCCCTAGCGGGGTACAATGAGCAGTTCTTC. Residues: CASRPLAGYNEQFF.

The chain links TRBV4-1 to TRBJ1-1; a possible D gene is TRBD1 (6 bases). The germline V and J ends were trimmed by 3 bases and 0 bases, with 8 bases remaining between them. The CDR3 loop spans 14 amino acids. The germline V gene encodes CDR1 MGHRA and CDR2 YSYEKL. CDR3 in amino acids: CASSHTGMNTEAFF. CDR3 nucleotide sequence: TGCGCCAGCAGCCATACAGGGATGAACACTGAAGCTTTCTTT.

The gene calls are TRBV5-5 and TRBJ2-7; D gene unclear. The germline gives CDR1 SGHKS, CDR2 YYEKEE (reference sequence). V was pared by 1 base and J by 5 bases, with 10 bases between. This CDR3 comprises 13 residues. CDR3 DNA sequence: TGTGCCAGCAGCTTGTACCCCGTGAACGAGCAGTACTTC. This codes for CASSLYPVNEQYF.

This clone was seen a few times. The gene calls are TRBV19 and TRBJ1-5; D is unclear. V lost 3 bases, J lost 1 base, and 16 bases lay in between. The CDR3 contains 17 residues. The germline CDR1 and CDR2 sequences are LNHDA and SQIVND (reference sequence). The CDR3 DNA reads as TGTGCCAGTAGTATGGGTTACAGTTTTAGGAGCAATCAGCCCCAGCATTTT. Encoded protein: CASSMGYSFRSNQPQHF.

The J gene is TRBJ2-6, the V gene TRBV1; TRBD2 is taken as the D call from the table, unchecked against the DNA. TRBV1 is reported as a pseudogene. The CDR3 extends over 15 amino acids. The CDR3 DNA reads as TGCACCAGCAGCGGAGTTCAAAGTCGGGCCAACGTCCTGACTTTC. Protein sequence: CTSSGVQSRANVLTF.

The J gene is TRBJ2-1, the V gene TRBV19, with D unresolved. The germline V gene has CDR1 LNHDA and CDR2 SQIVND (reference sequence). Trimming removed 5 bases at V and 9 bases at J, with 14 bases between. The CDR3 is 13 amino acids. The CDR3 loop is CASSPLLTFEQFF. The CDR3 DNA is TGTGCCAGTAGTCCACTTTTAACATTTGAGCAGTTCTTC.

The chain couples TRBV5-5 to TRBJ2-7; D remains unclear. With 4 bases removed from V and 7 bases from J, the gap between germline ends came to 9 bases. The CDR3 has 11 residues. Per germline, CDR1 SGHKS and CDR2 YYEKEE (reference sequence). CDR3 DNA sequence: TGTGCCAGCAGCGAAGGAGAGGAGCAGTACTTC. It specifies CASSEGEEQYF.

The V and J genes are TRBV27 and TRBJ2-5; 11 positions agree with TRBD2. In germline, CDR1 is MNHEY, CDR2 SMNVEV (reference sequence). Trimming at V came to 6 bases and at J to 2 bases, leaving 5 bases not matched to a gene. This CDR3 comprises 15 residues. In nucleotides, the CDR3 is TGTGCCAGCAGCCTAGCGGGGGGACCACAAGAGACCCAGTACTTC. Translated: CASSLAGGPQETQYF.

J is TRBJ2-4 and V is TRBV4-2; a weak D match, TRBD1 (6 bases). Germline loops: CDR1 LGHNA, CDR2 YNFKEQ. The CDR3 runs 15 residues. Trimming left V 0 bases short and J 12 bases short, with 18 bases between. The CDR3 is CASSQDWDTFASQYF. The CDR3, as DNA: TGTGCCAGCAGCCAAGATTGGGACACTTTTGCTAGTCAGTACTTC.